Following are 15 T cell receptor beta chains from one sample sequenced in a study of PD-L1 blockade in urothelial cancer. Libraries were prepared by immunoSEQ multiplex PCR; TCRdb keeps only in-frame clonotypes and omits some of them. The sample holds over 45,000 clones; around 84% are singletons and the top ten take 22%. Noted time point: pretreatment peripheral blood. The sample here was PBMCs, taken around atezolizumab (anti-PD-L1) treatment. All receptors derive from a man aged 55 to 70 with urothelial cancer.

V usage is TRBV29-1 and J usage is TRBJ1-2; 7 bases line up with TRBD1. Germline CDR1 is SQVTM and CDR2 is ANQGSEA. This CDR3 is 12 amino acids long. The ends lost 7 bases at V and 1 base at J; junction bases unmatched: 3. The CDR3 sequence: CSGGDSNYGYTF. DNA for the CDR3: TGCAGCGGGGGGGACAGTAACTATGGCTACACCTTC.

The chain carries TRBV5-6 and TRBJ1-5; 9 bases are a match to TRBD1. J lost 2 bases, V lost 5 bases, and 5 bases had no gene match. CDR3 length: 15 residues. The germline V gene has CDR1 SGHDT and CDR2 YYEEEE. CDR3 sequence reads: CASSSWDRGNQPQHF. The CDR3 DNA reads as TGTGCCAGCAGTTCATGGGACAGGGGCAATCAGCCCCAGCATTTT.

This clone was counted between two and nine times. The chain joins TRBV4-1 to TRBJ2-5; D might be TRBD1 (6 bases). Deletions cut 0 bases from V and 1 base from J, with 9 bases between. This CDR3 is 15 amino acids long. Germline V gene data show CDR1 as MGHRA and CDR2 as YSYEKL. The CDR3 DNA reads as TGCGCCAGCAGCCAAGATGGACAGCGCCAAGAGACCCAGTACTTC. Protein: CASSQDGQRQETQYF.

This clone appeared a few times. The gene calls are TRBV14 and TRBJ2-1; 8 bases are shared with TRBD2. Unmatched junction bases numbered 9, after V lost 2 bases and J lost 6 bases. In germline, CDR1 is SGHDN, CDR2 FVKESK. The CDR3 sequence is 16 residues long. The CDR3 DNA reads TGTGCCAGCAGCCAATTGGACGGGGGGGCCTCCAATGAGCAGTTCTTC. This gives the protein CASSQLDGGASNEQFF.

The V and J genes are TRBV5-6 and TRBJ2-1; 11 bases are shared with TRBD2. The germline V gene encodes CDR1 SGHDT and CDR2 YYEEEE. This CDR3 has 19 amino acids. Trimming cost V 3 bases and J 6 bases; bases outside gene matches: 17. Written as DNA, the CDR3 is TGTGCCAGCAGCTCCCGAGGCTTACTAGCGGGAGAAAGGGCCAATGAGCAGTTCTTC. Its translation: CASSSRGLLAGERANEQFF.

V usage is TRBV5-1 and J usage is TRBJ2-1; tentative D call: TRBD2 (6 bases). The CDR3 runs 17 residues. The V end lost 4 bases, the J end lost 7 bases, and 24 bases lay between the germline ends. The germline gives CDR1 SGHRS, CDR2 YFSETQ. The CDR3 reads CASSPGVGIHGKNEQFF. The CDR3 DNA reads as TGCGCCAGCAGCCCGGGGGTCGGCATTCACGGAAAGAATGAGCAGTTCTTC.

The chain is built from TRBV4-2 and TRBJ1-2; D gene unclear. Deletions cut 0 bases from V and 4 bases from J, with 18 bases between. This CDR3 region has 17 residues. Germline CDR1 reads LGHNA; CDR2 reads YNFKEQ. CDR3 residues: CASSQDEGSNLIYGYTF. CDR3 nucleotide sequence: TGTGCCAGCAGCCAAGATGAGGGATCGAACCTCATCTATGGCTACACCTTC.

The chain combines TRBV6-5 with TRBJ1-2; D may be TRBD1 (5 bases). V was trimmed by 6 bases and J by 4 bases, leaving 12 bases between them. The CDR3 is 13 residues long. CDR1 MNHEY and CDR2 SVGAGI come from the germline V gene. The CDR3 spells CASRATGTYGYTF. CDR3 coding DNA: TGTGCCAGCAGGGCCACAGGAACCTATGGCTACACCTTC.

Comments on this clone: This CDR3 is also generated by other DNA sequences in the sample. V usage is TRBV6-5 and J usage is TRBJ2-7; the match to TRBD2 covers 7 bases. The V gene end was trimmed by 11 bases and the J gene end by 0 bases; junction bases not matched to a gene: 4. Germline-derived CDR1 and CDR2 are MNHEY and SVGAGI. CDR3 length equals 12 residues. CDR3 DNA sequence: TGTGCCTCAGGGAGGGACTCCTACGAGCAGTACTTC. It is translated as CASGRDSYEQYF.

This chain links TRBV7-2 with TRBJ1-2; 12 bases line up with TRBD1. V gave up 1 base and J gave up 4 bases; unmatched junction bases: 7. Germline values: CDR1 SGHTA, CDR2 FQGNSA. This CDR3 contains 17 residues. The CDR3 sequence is CASSLGGQGAGGYGYTF. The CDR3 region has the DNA TGTGCCAGCAGCTTAGGGGGACAGGGGGCAGGTGGCTATGGCTACACCTTC.

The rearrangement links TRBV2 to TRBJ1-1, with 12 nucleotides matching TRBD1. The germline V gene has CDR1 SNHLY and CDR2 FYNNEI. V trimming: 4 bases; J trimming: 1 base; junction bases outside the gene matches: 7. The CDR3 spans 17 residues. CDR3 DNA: TGTGCCAGCAGTGGACTCCGGGACAGGGGGCCGAACACTGAAGCTTTCTTT. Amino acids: CASSGLRDRGPNTEAFF.

The CDR3: CASSQPTSGRAYNEQFF. CDR3 coding DNA: TGCGCCAGCAGCCAGCCTACTAGCGGGAGGGCCTACAATGAGCAGTTCTTC. The chain employs TRBV4-1 and TRBJ2-1; 13 bases agree with TRBD2. The germline gives CDR1 MGHRA, CDR2 YSYEKL. The CDR3 consists of 17 residues. V lost 3 bases to trimming and J lost 2 bases; unmatched junction nucleotides: 4.

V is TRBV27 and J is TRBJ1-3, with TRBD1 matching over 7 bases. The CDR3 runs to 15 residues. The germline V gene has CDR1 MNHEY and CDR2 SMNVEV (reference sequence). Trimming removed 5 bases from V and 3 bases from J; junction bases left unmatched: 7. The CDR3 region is CASSTGVSGGNTIYF. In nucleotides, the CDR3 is TGTGCCAGCAGTACAGGGGTTAGTGGTGGAAACACCATATATTTT.

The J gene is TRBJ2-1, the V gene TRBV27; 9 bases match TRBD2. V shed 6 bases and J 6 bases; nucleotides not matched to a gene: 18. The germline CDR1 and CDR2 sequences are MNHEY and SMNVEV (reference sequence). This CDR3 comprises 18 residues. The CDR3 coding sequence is TGTGCCAGCAGGCCCCTCCGGCCTCGAACTAGCGGGTTCAATGAGCAGTTCTTC. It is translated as CASRPLRPRTSGFNEQFF.

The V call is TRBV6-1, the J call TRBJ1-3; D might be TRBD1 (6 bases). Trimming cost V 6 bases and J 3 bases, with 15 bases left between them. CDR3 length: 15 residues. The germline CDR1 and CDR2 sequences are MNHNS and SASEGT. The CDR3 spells CASSAQGVFGNTIYF. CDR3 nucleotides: TGTGCCAGCAGCGCACAGGGTGTATTTGGAAACACCATATATTTT.